Listed below are T cell receptor beta chains from one sample, sequenced in a study of shared clonotypes between healthy human individuals. Data came from immunoSEQ multiplex PCR; TCRdb stores just in-frame clones and leaves some out. The profile covers about 680,000 clones, with 73% appearing a single time and around 2% taken by the ten largest. Sequenced: memory CD4+ T cells sorted from blood. These TCRs come from a woman aged 30 to 39 in good health. CDR3s include the opening cysteine and the closing phenylalanine or tryptophan. Each record gives: D gene, J gene, clone size, V gene, CDR3 protein, CDR3 DNA. A D gene is named only where the DNA matches it firmly. Clone size is not always given. Where it is, it says once, few, many or a class for expanded clones.

d_gene: TRBD2; j_gene: TRBJ2-7; abundance: few; v_gene: TRBV2; CDR3aa: CASSEGLAVYEQYF; CDR3nt: TGTGCCAGCAGTGAAGGGCTAGCGGTCTACGAGCAGTACTTC
d_gene: TRBD2; j_gene: TRBJ2-3; abundance: -; v_gene: TRBV30; CDR3aa: CAWSVLAGASFTDTQYF; CDR3nt: TGTGCCTGGAGTGTACTAGCGGGAGCCTCCTTCACAGATACGCAGTATTTT
d_gene: TRBD1; j_gene: TRBJ1-2; abundance: -; v_gene: TRBV19; CDR3aa: CASSMSGQGVFNYGYTF; CDR3nt: TGTGCCAGTAGTATGAGTGGACAGGGGGTCTTTAACTATGGCTACACCTTC
d_gene: -; j_gene: TRBJ1-5; abundance: -; v_gene: TRBV2; CDR3aa: CASSESERYQPQHF; CDR3nt: TGTGCCAGCAGTGAAAGTGAACGATATCAGCCCCAGCATTTT
d_gene: -; j_gene: TRBJ1-2; abundance: -; v_gene: TRBV30; CDR3aa: CACGPGAFPNYGYTF; CDR3nt: TGTGCCTGCGGCCCCGGAGCTTTCCCTAACTATGGCTACACCTTC
d_gene: -; j_gene: TRBJ2-7; abundance: few; v_gene: TRBV5-1; CDR3aa: CASSDTLARQYF; CDR3nt: TGCGCCAGCAGCGACACCCTTGCGAGGCAGTACTTC
d_gene: -; j_gene: TRBJ2-3; abundance: -; v_gene: TRBV2; CDR3aa: CASKDSGPTQYF; CDR3nt: TGTGCCAGCAAGGATAGCGGACCTACGCAGTATTTT
d_gene: TRBD1; j_gene: TRBJ2-7; abundance: -; v_gene: TRBV2; CDR3aa: CASSVGTAAYEQYF; CDR3nt: TGTGCCAGCAGTGTTGGGACAGCTGCCTACGAGCAGTACTTC
d_gene: TRBD2; j_gene: TRBJ2-2; abundance: -; v_gene: TRBV5-4; CDR3aa: CASNRGGYTGELFF; CDR3nt: TGTGCCAGCAACCGGGGGGGTTACACCGGGGAGCTGTTTTTT
d_gene: TRBD2; j_gene: TRBJ2-2; abundance: few; v_gene: TRBV11-2; CDR3aa: CASSLLAGGNTGELFF; CDR3nt: TGTGCCAGCAGCTTACTAGCGGGAGGAAACACCGGGGAGCTGTTTTTT
d_gene: -; j_gene: TRBJ2-7; abundance: -; v_gene: TRBV18; CDR3aa: CASSPPGLISSYEQYF; CDR3nt: TGTGCCAGCTCCCCGCCGGGACTTATCTCCTCCTACGAGCAGTACTTC
d_gene: -; j_gene: TRBJ2-7; abundance: -; v_gene: TRBV5-8; CDR3aa: CASSLVGSSYEQYF; CDR3nt: TGTGCCAGCAGCTTGGTCGGGAGCTCCTACGAGCAGTACTTC
d_gene: -; j_gene: TRBJ2-1; abundance: -; v_gene: TRBV7-9; CDR3aa: CASSSTKDNEQFF; CDR3nt: TGTGCCAGCAGCTCCACGAAGGACAATGAGCAGTTCTTC
d_gene: -; j_gene: TRBJ2-5; abundance: -; v_gene: TRBV5-1; CDR3aa: CASSLMGQETQYF; CDR3nt: TGCGCCAGCAGCTTAATGGGCCAAGAGACCCAGTACTTC
d_gene: TRBD1; j_gene: TRBJ2-6; abundance: -; v_gene: TRBV7-6; CDR3aa: CASRGTGEGVLTF; CDR3nt: TGTGCCAGCAGAGGGACAGGGGAAGGGGTCCTGACTTTC
d_gene: TRBD1; j_gene: TRBJ2-1; abundance: few; v_gene: TRBV5-1; CDR3aa: CASSTGQAAEQFF; CDR3nt: TGCGCCAGCAGCACCGGACAGGCCGCTGAGCAGTTCTTC
d_gene: -; j_gene: TRBJ1-2; abundance: -; v_gene: TRBV6-1; CDR3aa: CASSEAVIRRGEGYTF; CDR3nt: TGTGCCAGCAGTGAAGCTGTCATCCGCAGAGGGGAAGGCTACACCTTC
d_gene: TRBD1; j_gene: TRBJ1-1; abundance: -; v_gene: TRBV2; CDR3aa: CASSGPGGMNTEAFF; CDR3nt: TGTGCCAGCAGTGGTCCAGGGGGGATGAACACTGAAGCTTTCTTT
d_gene: TRBD2; j_gene: TRBJ2-2; abundance: many; v_gene: TRBV5-5; CDR3aa: CASSLLAGDAGGELFF; CDR3nt: TGTGCCAGCAGCTTGCTAGCGGGAGATGCAGGCGGGGAGCTGTTTTTT
d_gene: TRBD1; j_gene: TRBJ2-3; abundance: once; v_gene: TRBV11-2; CDR3aa: CASSPRQGASTDTQYF; CDR3nt: TGTGCCAGCAGCCCCCGACAGGGGGCCAGCACAGATACGCAGTATTTT
d_gene: -; j_gene: TRBJ1-1; abundance: -; v_gene: TRBV21-1; CDR3aa: CASSNPQNTEAFF; CDR3nt: TGTGCCAGCAGCAACCCCCAAAACACTGAAGCTTTCTTT
d_gene: TRBD2; j_gene: TRBJ2-1; abundance: -; v_gene: TRBV28; CDR3aa: CASSSPSSGRVFDEQFF; CDR3nt: TGTGCCAGCAGCTCCCCCTCTAGCGGGAGGGTTTTTGATGAGCAGTTCTTC
d_gene: -; j_gene: TRBJ1-3; abundance: -; v_gene: TRBV25-1; CDR3aa: CASNGQPSSGNTIYF; CDR3nt: TGTGCCAGCAATGGACAGCCGAGCTCTGGAAACACCATATATTTT
d_gene: -; j_gene: TRBJ2-2; abundance: -; v_gene: TRBV11-2; CDR3aa: CASSLGVAGELFF; CDR3nt: TGTGCCAGCAGCTTAGGGGTCGCCGGGGAGCTGTTTTTT
d_gene: -; j_gene: TRBJ2-3; abundance: -; v_gene: TRBV28; CDR3aa: CASSPRGFRGTDTQYF; CDR3nt: TGTGCCAGCAGTCCCCGGGGATTCCGTGGGACAGATACGCAGTATTTT
d_gene: -; j_gene: TRBJ1-1; abundance: -; v_gene: TRBV2; CDR3aa: CASTEQGFGNTEAFF; CDR3nt: TGTGCCAGCACCGAACAGGGATTCGGGAACACTGAAGCTTTCTTT
d_gene: TRBD1; j_gene: TRBJ2-3; abundance: -; v_gene: TRBV27; CDR3aa: CASSGFPGQGGRGTDTQYF; CDR3nt: TGTGCCAGCAGTGGCTTCCCGGGACAGGGGGGTAGGGGCACAGATACGCAGTATTTT
d_gene: TRBD2; j_gene: TRBJ2-7; abundance: -; v_gene: TRBV4-1; CDR3aa: CASSQAGTSGYEQYF; CDR3nt: TGCGCCAGCAGCCAAGCCGGGACTAGCGGTTACGAGCAGTACTTC
d_gene: -; j_gene: TRBJ2-5; abundance: once; v_gene: TRBV28; CDR3aa: CASSSVRLQETQYF; CDR3nt: TGTGCCAGCAGTTCCGTCCGGTTACAAGAGACCCAGTACTTC
d_gene: -; j_gene: TRBJ2-1; abundance: -; v_gene: TRBV2; CDR3aa: CSTCPQPYNEQFF; CDR3nt: TGTTCCACCTGCCCCCAACCCTACAATGAGCAGTTCTTC
d_gene: TRBD2; j_gene: TRBJ2-5; abundance: -; v_gene: TRBV18; CDR3aa: CASSPPGLMETQYF; CDR3nt: TGTGCCAGCTCACCCCCGGGACTAATGGAGACCCAGTACTTC
d_gene: -; j_gene: TRBJ1-1; abundance: many; v_gene: TRBV6-6; CDR3aa: CASSYEVVGEAFF; CDR3nt: TGTGCCAGCAGTTATGAGGTCGTGGGTGAAGCTTTCTTT
d_gene: -; j_gene: TRBJ2-1; abundance: many; v_gene: TRBV11-2; CDR3aa: CASSLDGWANEQFF; CDR3nt: TGTGCCAGCAGCTTAGATGGATGGGCGAATGAGCAGTTCTTC
d_gene: TRBD2; j_gene: TRBJ2-7; abundance: -; v_gene: TRBV5-6; CDR3aa: CASSLLADPYEQYF; CDR3nt: TGTGCCAGCAGCCTACTAGCGGATCCCTACGAGCAGTACTTC
d_gene: -; j_gene: TRBJ1-4; abundance: -; v_gene: TRBV6-1; CDR3aa: CASSDVLKEKLFF; CDR3nt: TGTGCCAGCAGTGACGTGTTAAAGGAAAAACTGTTTTTT
d_gene: -; j_gene: TRBJ2-1; abundance: once; v_gene: TRBV2; CDR3aa: CASGASTDNEQFF; CDR3nt: TGTGCCAGCGGGGCTAGTACAGACAATGAGCAGTTCTTC
d_gene: TRBD2; j_gene: TRBJ2-2; abundance: -; v_gene: TRBV7-9; CDR3aa: CASSSSIAGTGELFF; CDR3nt: TGTGCCAGCAGCTCCTCCATAGCGGGAACCGGGGAGCTGTTTTTT
d_gene: TRBD2; j_gene: TRBJ2-1; abundance: -; v_gene: TRBV7-9; CDR3aa: CASSLSGLAGILNEQFF; CDR3nt: TGTGCCAGCAGCTTATCCGGACTAGCCGGCATCTTGAATGAGCAGTTCTTC
d_gene: TRBD1; j_gene: TRBJ1-5; abundance: -; v_gene: TRBV7-2; CDR3aa: CASSPSGQFNQPQHF; CDR3nt: TGTGCCAGCAGCCCGTCGGGACAGTTCAATCAGCCCCAGCATTTT
d_gene: -; j_gene: TRBJ2-2; abundance: -; v_gene: TRBV6-1; CDR3aa: CASSVMGPNTGELFF; CDR3nt: TGTGCCAGCAGTGTAATGGGACCGAACACCGGGGAGCTGTTTTTT
d_gene: TRBD2; j_gene: TRBJ2-2; abundance: -; v_gene: TRBV5-4; CDR3aa: CASSLGGLAGNTGELFF; CDR3nt: TGTGCCAGCAGCTTGGGGGGACTAGCGGGAAACACCGGGGAGCTGTTTTTT
d_gene: -; j_gene: TRBJ1-1; abundance: -; v_gene: TRBV6-1; CDR3aa: CASSEDRPTEAFF; CDR3nt: TGTGCCAGCAGTGAAGACAGACCCACTGAAGCTTTCTTT
d_gene: -; j_gene: TRBJ2-4; abundance: few; v_gene: TRBV19; CDR3aa: CASSIAGRRDIQYF; CDR3nt: TGTGCCAGTAGTATAGCTGGGCGGAGGGATATTCAGTACTTC
d_gene: -; j_gene: TRBJ1-2; abundance: few; v_gene: TRBV28; CDR3aa: CASTRTVNYGYTF; CDR3nt: TGTGCCAGCACCCGGACGGTGAACTATGGCTACACCTTC
d_gene: -; j_gene: TRBJ1-3; abundance: -; v_gene: TRBV25-1; CDR3aa: CASSEGSSGNTIYF; CDR3nt: TGTGCCAGCAGTGAGGGAAGCTCTGGAAACACCATATATTTT
d_gene: -; j_gene: TRBJ2-7; abundance: many; v_gene: TRBV19; CDR3aa: CASSITRSTGTQSSYEQYF; CDR3nt: TGTGCCAGTAGTATAACCCGTTCAACCGGGACGCAGAGCTCCTACGAGCAGTACTTC
d_gene: -; j_gene: TRBJ2-1; abundance: once; v_gene: TRBV6-5; CDR3aa: CASRKPRASDEQFF; CDR3nt: TGTGCCAGCAGAAAACCCCGGGCCTCGGATGAGCAGTTCTTC
d_gene: -; j_gene: TRBJ1-4; abundance: -; v_gene: TRBV28; CDR3aa: CASSPAVRVSEKLFF; CDR3nt: TGTGCCAGCAGTCCAGCCGTCAGGGTAAGTGAAAAACTGTTTTTT
d_gene: -; j_gene: TRBJ2-1; abundance: -; v_gene: TRBV7-3; CDR3aa: CASSSPGLYNEQFF; CDR3nt: TGTGCCAGCAGCTCCCCGGGGCTCTACAATGAGCAGTTCTTC
d_gene: -; j_gene: TRBJ2-1; abundance: many; v_gene: TRBV19; CDR3aa: CASSTNDLNNEQFF; CDR3nt: TGTGCCAGTAGTACCAACGACCTAAACAATGAGCAGTTCTTC
d_gene: TRBD1; j_gene: TRBJ1-2; abundance: few; v_gene: TRBV4-1; CDR3aa: CASSQSSQGDGYTF; CDR3nt: TGCGCCAGCAGCCAATCGAGTCAGGGGGACGGCTACACCTTC
d_gene: -; j_gene: TRBJ2-7; abundance: -; v_gene: TRBV10-3; CDR3aa: CAIRLGGQGGSYEQYF; CDR3nt: TGTGCCATCCGGTTGGGAGGGCAGGGGGGATCCTACGAGCAGTACTTC
d_gene: -; j_gene: TRBJ1-1; abundance: -; v_gene: TRBV11-3; CDR3aa: CASSLDSRGGTEAFF; CDR3nt: TGTGCCAGCAGCTTAGATTCCAGGGGAGGCACTGAAGCTTTCTTT
d_gene: -; j_gene: TRBJ1-4; abundance: -; v_gene: TRBV5-1; CDR3aa: CASSLEGREGEKLFF; CDR3nt: TGCGCCAGCAGCTTGGAAGGGAGGGAGGGTGAAAAACTGTTTTTT
d_gene: -; j_gene: TRBJ2-3; abundance: -; v_gene: TRBV28; CDR3aa: CASGSSGALGADTQYF; CDR3nt: TGTGCCAGCGGTTCCTCGGGGGCCTTGGGGGCAGATACGCAGTATTTT
d_gene: TRBD1; j_gene: TRBJ2-7; abundance: once; v_gene: TRBV28; CDR3aa: CASTLQGTSYEQYF; CDR3nt: TGTGCCAGCACCCTACAGGGGACCTCCTACGAGCAGTACTTC
d_gene: -; j_gene: TRBJ2-1; abundance: once; v_gene: TRBV11-3; CDR3aa: CASSLAGSLRRQFF; CDR3nt: TGTGCCAGCAGCTTAGCGGGGTCACTTCGACGGCAGTTCTTC
d_gene: TRBD1; j_gene: TRBJ2-3; abundance: -; v_gene: TRBV5-1; CDR3aa: CASSPPGGLVTQYF; CDR3nt: TGCGCCAGCAGCCCGCCAGGGGGCTTGGTTACGCAGTATTTT
d_gene: TRBD1; j_gene: TRBJ1-1; abundance: once; v_gene: TRBV2; CDR3aa: CASSEDRRNTEAFF; CDR3nt: TGTGCCAGCAGTGAGGACAGGAGAAACACTGAAGCTTTCTTT